A single sample is the source of the 14 T cell receptor beta chains below, sequenced in a study of blood T cell repertoires in COVID-19. Clones were sequenced by immunoSEQ multiplex PCR, and TCRdb holds only the in-frame ones, with some missing. The table has about 310,000 clones, around 89% seen once. The source material was peripheral blood. Every receptor here comes from a woman aged 40 to 50 with COVID-19, enrolled during active disease.

This chain uses TRBV6-5 with TRBJ1-1; D not resolved. The CDR3 totals 13 residues. Germline V lookup: CDR1 MNHEY, CDR2 SVGAGI. The germline V and J ends were trimmed by 7 bases and 0 bases, with 9 bases remaining between them. CDR3 in DNA: TGTGCCAGCATCCCAGGCGTGAACACTGAAGCTTTCTTT. The encoded protein is CASIPGVNTEAFF.

This chain connects TRBV3-1 (or the pseudogene TRBV3-2) to TRBJ2-5; possible D gene TRBD1, 5 bases. The CDR3 is made up of 14 amino acids. V shed 8 bases and J shed 5 bases, with 18 bases lying between them. Germline CDR1 is LGHDT and CDR2 is YNNKEL (reference sequence). The CDR3 DNA reads as TGTGCCAGCTCCGATTGGGGCGCCGATGAGACCCAGTACTTC. Its protein is CASSDWGADETQYF.

The chain is built from TRBV20-1 and TRBJ1-3; D is undetermined. The CDR3 covers 13 residues. The germline CDR1 and CDR2 sequences are DFQATT and SNEGSKA (reference sequence). With 3 bases removed from V and 0 bases from J, the gap between germline ends came to 6 bases. The CDR3 sequence: CSASAVSGNTIYF. In DNA form, the CDR3 reads TGCAGTGCTAGTGCTGTCTCTGGAAACACCATATATTTT.

This sequence joins TRBV4-2 and TRBJ2-2; 8 bases line up with TRBD1. Looked up from germline, CDR1 is LGHNA and CDR2 is YNFKEQ. V lost 3 bases, J lost 4 bases, and 7 bases stayed unmatched. This CDR3 contains 16 residues. The CDR3 DNA reads TGTGCCAGCAGCCAGAGACCAACAGGGGGCACCGGGGAGCTGTTTTTT. Protein sequence: CASSQRPTGGTGELFF.

This chain uses TRBV19 with TRBJ1-3; no reliable D call. The length of the CDR3 is 14 residues. V dropped 4 bases and J dropped 0 bases, with 7 bases sitting between them. The germline gives CDR1 LNHDA, CDR2 SQIVND (reference sequence). The DNA of the CDR3 is TGTGCCAGTAGTAGTTTTAACTCTGGAAACACCATATATTTT. It specifies CASSSFNSGNTIYF. Together with reference TRBV19 and TRBJ1-3, the CDR3 gives the full variable domain: DGGITQSPKYLFRKEGQNVTLSCEQNLNHDAMYWYRQDPGQGLRLIYYSQIVNDFQKGDIAEGYSVSREKKESFPLTVTSAQKNPTAFYLCASSSFNSGNTIYFGEGSWLTVV.

The chain carries TRBV3-1 (or the pseudogene TRBV3-2) and TRBJ1-6; 7 nucleotides match TRBD1. J lost 0 bases, V lost 1 base, and 3 bases had no gene match. The CDR3 contains 17 residues. Germline CDR1 is LGHDT and CDR2 is YNNKEL (reference sequence). The CDR3 region has the DNA TGTGCCAGCAGCCAAGTACAGGGGCCCTCCTATAATTCACCCCTCCACTTT. The encoded protein is CASSQVQGPSYNSPLHF.

CDR3 nucleotides: TGTGCCAGCAGCCCACCACCGCGGACAGGGTACTCTGGGGCCAACGTCCTGACTTTC. Amino acids: CASSPPPRTGYSGANVLTF. The chain recombines TRBV7-6 with TRBJ2-6; 8 bases are a match to TRBD1. Trimming at V came to 5 bases and at J to 0 bases, leaving 12 bases not matched to a gene. The CDR3 covers 19 residues. Germline CDR1 SGHVS, CDR2 FNYEAQ. Complete variable domain (other parts from reference TRBV7-6 and TRBJ2-6): GAGVSQSPRYKVTKRGQDVALRCDPISGHVSLYWYRQALGQGPEFLTYFNYEAQQDKSGLPNDRFSAERPEGSISTLTIQRTEQRDSAMYRCASSPPPRTGYSGANVLTFGAGSRLTVL.

The chain recombines TRBV12-5 with TRBJ2-1; 13 bases line up with TRBD2. CDR3 length: 18 residues. Trimming took 4 bases from V and 7 from J; bases not matched to a gene: 13. Germline CDR1 LGHNT, CDR2 FRNRAP. The CDR3 DNA sequence: TGTGCTAGTGGTTCAGCTCAGAGGGGACTAGCGGGAAGAAATGAGCAGTTCTTC. Its translation: CASGSAQRGLAGRNEQFF.

V gene TRBV2 combines with J gene TRBJ1-5, with D possibly being TRBD1 (6 bases). Trimming pared 6 bases from V and 0 bases from J, leaving 15 bases between. There are 16 residues in the CDR3. Germline V gene data show CDR1 as SNHLY and CDR2 as FYNNEI. The CDR3 DNA sequence: TGTGCCAGCAGGTCCAAGGGGGGGGATAGCAATCAGCCCCAGCATTTT. It translates to CASRSKGGDSNQPQHF.

V usage is TRBV28 and J usage is TRBJ1-1; possibly TRBD1 for D (5 bases). The CDR3 is 14 residues long. V was clipped by 5 bases and J by 0 bases, with 10 bases between them. The germline V gene encodes CDR1 MDHEN and CDR2 SYDVKM. The CDR3, as DNA: TGTGCCAGCAGTATGCCGACAGTGAACACTGAAGCTTTCTTT. Translating it yields CASSMPTVNTEAFF. Variable domain in full (rest from reference TRBV28 and TRBJ1-1): DVKVTQSSRYLVKRTGEKVFLECVQDMDHENMFWYRQDPGLGLRLIYFSYDVKMKEKGDIPEGYSVSREKKERFSLILESASTNQTSMYLCASSMPTVNTEAFFGQGTRLTVV.

This clone appeared a single time. This chain connects TRBV7-3 to TRBJ2-2; possible D gene TRBD1, 7 bases. The germline V gene encodes CDR1 SGHTA and CDR2 FQGTGA. This CDR3 has 16 residues. V was clipped by 2 bases and J by 0 bases, with 10 bases between them. The CDR3 region is CASSLGGTANTGELFF. In DNA, the CDR3 is TGTGCCAGCAGCTTAGGCGGGACAGCGAACACCGGGGAGCTGTTTTTT.

The chain uses TRBV2 and TRBJ1-6; D is possibly TRBD1 (5 bases). There are 16 residues in the CDR3. From germline, CDR1 is SNHLY and CDR2 FYNNEI. Trimming took 3 bases from V and 10 from J, leaving 19 bases between them. This CDR3 is CASSEAGPPGGSPLHF. CDR3 sequence (DNA): TGTGCCAGCAGTGAGGCCGGGCCCCCGGGGGGATCACCCCTCCACTTT.

This chain links TRBV5-4 with TRBJ1-2, with D possibly TRBD1 on 5 matching bases. CDR1 and CDR2 (germline): SGHNT, YYREEE (reference sequence). This CDR3 has 12 residues. The ends were cut back, 1 base at V and 6 bases at J, with 7 bases in the middle. The CDR3 sequence: CASSLSGNGYTF. The DNA for the CDR3 is TGTGCCAGCAGCTTGTCAGGGAATGGCTACACCTTC. Using reference TRBV5-4 and TRBJ1-2 for the parts outside the CDR3, the full variable domain is ETGVTQSPTHLIKTRGQQVTLRCSSQSGHNTVSWYQQALGQGPQFIFQYYREEENGRGNFPPRFSGLQFPNYSSELNVNALELDDSALYLCASSLSGNGYTFGSGTRLTVV.

This rearrangement joins TRBV30 to TRBJ1-1, with no clear D. This CDR3 has 15 residues. CDR1 GTSNPN and CDR2 SVGIG come from the germline V gene (reference sequence). V was cut by 0 bases and J by 5 bases, with 16 bases left in between. This chain's CDR3 is CAWSVRATAGTEAFF. The CDR3 coding sequence is TGTGCCTGGAGTGTACGGGCCACGGCGGGTACTGAAGCTTTCTTT.